Sequencing of this TCR beta chain was carried out in a study of blood T cell repertoires in COVID-19. This clone has more than one count but fewer than ten. The repertoire was sequenced with immunoSEQ multiplex PCR; TCRdb's copy has only in-frame clones and lacks some. Of 200,000 to 250,000 clones in the sample, about 85% were seen once. Material for sequencing was peripheral blood. The TCR originated in a woman aged 45 to 65 with COVID-19, enrolled during active disease.

CDR3 sequence reads: CASSLGQNEKLFF. CDR3 sequence (DNA): TGTGCCAGCAGCTTAGGACAGAATGAAAAACTGTTTTTT. The rearrangement uses TRBV7-8 and TRBJ1-4, with D possibly matching TRBD1 (5 bases). The CDR3 has 13 residues. The germline CDR1 and CDR2 sequences are SGHVS and FQNEAQ. V was cut by 1 base and J by 5 bases, with 5 bases left in between.